These 18 T cell receptor beta chains originate from one sample sequenced in a study of T cells in women clearing cervical HPV infection. Some clones are missing from TCRdb's copy, which holds only in-frame ones; the method was immunoSEQ multiplex PCR. Its clone listing holds tens of thousands of clones. The specimen sequenced was blood buffy coat. The origin of the receptors is a woman between 18 and 69 years old with a cervical HPV16 infection that either progressed to CIN3+ or cleared (not recorded which).

A word on this clone: The CDR3 goes on 3 residues after the read ends, and that part is filled in from the germline J gene. V usage is TRBV10-1 and J usage is TRBJ2-5; 8 bases map to TRBD2. The CDR3 runs to 16 residues. Germline V gives CDR1 WNHNN, CDR2 SYGVQD (reference sequence). With V trimmed by 3 bases and J by 2 bases, 8 bases remained unmatched. The covered CDR3 bases are TGCGCCAGCAGTGACTCTCGAGCGGGGGCACAAGAGACC. Amino acid sequence: CASSDSRAGAQET. The CDR3, in full, reads CASSDSRAGAQETQYF.

Concerning this clone itself: The read halts 3 residues ahead of the CDR3 end, with the missing end drawn from the germline J gene. The same CDR3 arises from other DNA sequences in this sample as well. This sequence joins TRBV5-6 and TRBJ1-1, with D possibly matching TRBD1 (6 bases). From germline, CDR1 is SGHDT and CDR2 YYEEEE. Trimming stripped 4 bases from V and 6 bases from J, with 13 bases between. This CDR3 has 13 residues. The chain's CDR3 is CASSLQGRPEAFF. CDR3 bases read: TGTGCCAGCAGCCTACAGGGTCGTCCTGAA.

As regards this clone: The DNA ends 3 residues before the CDR3 does, and the rest of the CDR3 is filled in from the germline J gene. This sequence joins TRBV4-1 and TRBJ1-4; TRBD1 might be the D (6 bases). Trimming cost V 4 bases and J 8 bases, with 17 bases left between them. Germline V gene data show CDR1 as MGHRA and CDR2 as YSYEKL. This CDR3 is built from 15 residues. The CDR3: CASSLRTVLKEKLFF. CDR3 DNA (partial): TGCGCCAGCAGCCTCCGGACAGTTCTGAAGGAAAAA.

Concerning this clone: With the read ending 3 residues before the CDR3 end, the germline J gene is used to fill in that end. The chain joins TRBV19 to TRBJ2-1; perhaps TRBD1 as D (5 bases). V lost 1 base, J lost 9 bases, and 10 bases lay in between. Germline CDR1 reads LNHDA; CDR2 reads SQIVND (reference sequence). The CDR3 extends over 13 amino acids. The CDR3 DNA, read in part, is TGTGCCAGTAGTATAGCATTTAGGGGTGAG. It specifies CASSIAFRGE. In full, the CDR3 is CASSIAFRGEQFF.

In regard to this clone: The read is 3 residues too short to cover the CDR3 end, so that end is filled in from the germline J gene. This chain links TRBV30 with TRBJ2-1; 12 nucleotides agree with TRBD2. The germline CDR1 and CDR2 sequences are GTSNPN and SVGIG (reference sequence). This CDR3 comprises 17 residues. J was trimmed by 5 bases and V by 2 bases; bases with no gene match: 10. CDR3 DNA (partial): TGTGCCTGGAGTACTCCTAGCGGGGGGGTCAAGGACAATGAG. It is translated as CAWSTPSGGVKDNE. The entire CDR3 protein is CAWSTPSGGVKDNEQFF.

As regards this clone: The read terminates 3 residues before the CDR3 end, so the remaining end is supplied by the germline J gene. J is TRBJ2-4 and V is TRBV7-6; possible D gene TRBD1, 6 bases. The germline V gene has CDR1 SGHVS and CDR2 FNYEAQ. The V end was cut by 4 bases, the J end by 1 base, with 17 bases between. The length of the CDR3 is 17 residues. CDR3 bases read: TGTGCCAGCAGCTCAAGCCTAACTACAGGGGCCAAAAACATT. Its translation: CASSSSLTTGAKNI. The entire CDR3 protein is CASSSSLTTGAKNIQYF.

Comment on this clone: The read gets to within 3 residues of the CDR3 end, and the germline J gene fills in the rest. The rearrangement uses TRBV10-1 and TRBJ1-1, with D perhaps TRBD1 (5 bases). The CDR3 extends over 13 amino acids. Trimming removed 3 bases at V and 3 bases at J, with 8 bases between. Looked up from germline, CDR1 is WNHNN and CDR2 is SYGVQD (reference sequence). The sequenced part of the CDR3 DNA is TGCGCCAGCAGTGAAGGGGATTACACTGAA. Its protein product is CASSEGDYTE. The complete CDR3 protein is CASSEGDYTEAFF.

With respect to this clone: The observed sequence ends 3 residues before the CDR3 terminus, with the missing tail filled in from the germline J gene. The V call is TRBV4-1, the J call TRBJ2-6; TRBD1 might be the D (5 bases). The V end was cut by 1 base, the J end by 1 base, with 8 bases between. The length of the CDR3 is 16 residues. Germline V gene data show CDR1 as MGHRA and CDR2 as YSYEKL. Partial CDR3 DNA: TGCGCCAGCAGCCAAGCAGACAGTTCTGGGGCCAACGTC. Its protein is CASSQADSSGANV. The CDR3 in full is CASSQADSSGANVLTF.

Turning to this clone: The CDR3 is cut off 3 residues early in the read; its end comes from the germline J gene. The rearrangement links TRBV19 to TRBJ2-5; TRBD2 aligns across 8 bases. The trim removed 2 bases at V and 4 bases at J, leaving 9 bases unmatched. Germline V lookup: CDR1 LNHDA, CDR2 SQIVND (reference sequence). The CDR3 is 16 amino acids. CDR3 amino acids: CASSISAGASRETQYF. The CDR3 DNA, read in part, is TGTGCCAGTAGTATATCAGCGGGGGCCTCTAGAGAGACC.

CDR3 sequence reads: CASSEGQYTYEQYF. The CDR3 DNA, read in part, is TGCGCCAGCAGCGAGGGACAGTACACCTACGAG. V usage is TRBV5-1 and J usage is TRBJ2-7; 7 positions agree with TRBD1. The read terminates 3 residues ahead of where the CDR3 ends, so the germline J gene completes it. V shed 4 bases and J 2 bases; nucleotides not matched to a gene: 6. Germline CDR1 reads SGHRS; CDR2 reads YFSETQ. The CDR3 is made up of 14 amino acids. The full variable domain, rest sourced from reference TRBV5-1 and TRBJ2-7, is KAGVTQTPRYLIKTRGQQVTLSCSPISGHRSVSWYQQTPGQGLQFLFEYFSETQRNKGNFPGRFSGRQFSNSRSEMNVSTLELGDSALYLCASSEGQYTYEQYFGPGTRLTVT.

Concerning this clone itself: With the read ending 3 residues before the CDR3 end, the germline J gene is used to fill in that end. The chain has TRBV7-9 and TRBJ2-5; 7 bases agree with TRBD1. This CDR3 is built from 15 residues. Germline CDR1 and CDR2: SEHNR and FQNEAQ (reference sequence). Unmatched junction bases numbered 10, after V lost 6 bases and J lost 3 bases. The CDR3 is CASRTPGGTKETQYF. Partial CDR3 DNA: TGTGCCAGCAGGACACCAGGGGGAACAAAAGAGACC.

The part of the CDR3 DNA that was read is TGCAGCGTTGTTCCCAGAAGCTCCTACGAG. This encodes CSVVPRSSYE. The whole CDR3 reads CSVVPRSSYEQYF. This rearrangement joins TRBV29-1 to TRBJ2-7; D call uncertain. Coverage ceases 3 residues before the CDR3 finishes, and the germline J gene fills in the end. Germline CDR1 and CDR2: SQVTM and ANQGSEA. CDR3 length: 13 amino acids. Trimming took off 4 bases at V and 0 bases at J, with 10 bases between the two ends.

For this clone: The read is 3 residues too short to cover the CDR3 end, so that end is filled in from the germline J gene. The chain joins TRBV5-1 to TRBJ2-1; 14 bases line up with TRBD2. Trimming at V came to 3 bases and at J to 9 bases, leaving 14 bases not matched to a gene. This CDR3 has 18 residues. Germline V gene data show CDR1 as SGHRS and CDR2 as YFSETQ. The CDR3 here is CASSSTGPTSGGASEQFF. The sequenced part of the CDR3 DNA is TGCGCCAGCAGCTCAACGGGGCCGACTAGCGGGGGGGCAAGTGAG.

For this clone: The read comes to an end 3 residues before the CDR3 does, leaving the germline J gene to fill in the end. The V gene is TRBV5-8, the J gene TRBJ2-1; D possibly corresponds to TRBD2 (7 bases). The CDR3 consists of 15 residues. Germline V gene data show CDR1 as SGHTS and CDR2 as YDEGEE. V lost 3 bases to trimming and J lost 7 bases, with 17 bases between them. CDR3 region: CASSWGGHSGNEQFF. Incomplete CDR3 DNA: TGTGCCAGCAGCTGGGGGGGACACTCGGGGAATGAG.

Note on this clone: The CDR3 end is not reached by the read, which stops 3 residues before it; the germline J gene fills it in. The chain recombines TRBV20-1 with TRBJ1-4; weak D call: TRBD1 (5 bases). With 2 bases removed from V and 5 bases from J, the gap between germline ends came to 12 bases. This CDR3 spans 14 amino acids. The germline V gene has CDR1 DFQATT and CDR2 SNEGSKA (reference sequence). CDR3 DNA (partial): TGCAGTGCTAGACTCATGGAGGGGAATGAAAAA. Amino acid sequence: CSARLMEGNEK. The complete CDR3 protein is CSARLMEGNEKLFF.

As for this clone: Coverage ceases 3 residues before the CDR3 finishes, and the germline J gene fills in the end. The rearrangement joins TRBV11-2 to TRBJ2-5, with a tentative D call TRBD1 (6 bases). V was cut by 5 bases and J by 0 bases, with 10 bases left in between. The CDR3 spans 14 residues. Germline assignment: CDR1 SGHAT and CDR2 FQNNGV. Partial CDR3 DNA: TGTGCCAGCAGCCGCGGACAGCACCAAGAGACC. It yields the protein CASSRGQHQET. In full, the CDR3 is CASSRGQHQETQYF.

Concerning this clone: Read sequence stops 3 residues before the CDR3 end, and the germline J gene provides the missing end. The J gene is TRBJ1-1, the V gene TRBV10-1; D is perhaps TRBD1 (6 bases). Germline V lookup: CDR1 WNHNN, CDR2 SYGVQD (reference sequence). This CDR3 is 14 amino acids long. Trimming stripped 5 bases from V and 1 base from J, with 11 bases between. This chain's CDR3 is CASSSGQTNTEAFF. The CDR3 bases that were read are TGCGCCAGCAGTTCTGGACAGACGAACACTGAA.

Of note for this clone: The read stops 3 residues short of the end of the CDR3; the missing end is completed from the germline J gene. The chain couples TRBV7-3 to TRBJ2-3; D possibly corresponds to TRBD1 (6 bases). This CDR3 contains 13 residues. CDR1 is SGHTA and CDR2 is FQGTGA in the germline V gene. V lost 4 bases, J lost 5 bases, and 10 bases lay in between. The covered CDR3 bases are TGTGCCAGCAGCTGGACAGCCGGAGATACG. Amino acid sequence: CASSWTAGDT. The entire CDR3 is CASSWTAGDTQYF.